This TCR beta chain originates from a study of identical twins. Germline V gene lookup returns CDR1 SGHRS and CDR2 YFSETQ. CDR3 length: 15 residues. V lost 1 base, J lost 6 bases, and 6 bases stayed unmatched. MiXCR, run by TCRdb on the 5' RACE reads, gives a single entry per CDR3 protein. The top ten hold around 0.9% of the sample, which has 500,000 to 550,000 distinct CDR3 sequences, approximately 22% seen once. This clonotype was detected ten times or more. There were only healthy Caucasians among the donors. These data were also reused for a study on T cells expressing NK-cell markers. That publication notes: Sequencing covered eight donors, seven HCMV-seropositive and one seronegative.

The TCR originated in a woman younger than 30 in good health. This sequence joins TRBV5-1 and TRBJ1-2; 10 nucleotides align to TRBD1. The sample taken for sequencing was CD4+ T cells sorted from blood. This CDR3 reads CASSLSGQGNHGYTF. CDR3 in DNA: TGCGCCAGCAGCTTGTCGGGACAGGGGAATCATGGCTACACCTTC.